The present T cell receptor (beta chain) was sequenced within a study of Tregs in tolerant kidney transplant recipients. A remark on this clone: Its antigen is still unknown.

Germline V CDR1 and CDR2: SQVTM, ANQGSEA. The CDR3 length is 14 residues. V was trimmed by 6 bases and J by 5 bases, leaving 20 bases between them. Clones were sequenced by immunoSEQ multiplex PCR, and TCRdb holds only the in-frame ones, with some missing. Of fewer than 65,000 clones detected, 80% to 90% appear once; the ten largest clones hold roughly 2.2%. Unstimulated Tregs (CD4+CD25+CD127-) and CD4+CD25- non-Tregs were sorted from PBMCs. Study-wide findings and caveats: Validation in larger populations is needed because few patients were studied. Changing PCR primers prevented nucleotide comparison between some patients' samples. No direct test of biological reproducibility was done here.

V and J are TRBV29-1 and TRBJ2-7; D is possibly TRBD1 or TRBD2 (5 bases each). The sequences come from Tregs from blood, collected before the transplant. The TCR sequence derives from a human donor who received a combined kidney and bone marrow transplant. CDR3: CSVRRTSQGDEQYF. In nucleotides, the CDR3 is TGCAGCGTCCGAAGGACCTCCCAGGGAGACGAGCAGTACTTC.